This T cell receptor (beta chain) was recovered during a study of cytomegalovirus exposure and HLA in healthy donors. 13 Jbeta primers and 60 Vbeta primers were used for the PCR. Libraries were prepared by immunoSEQ multiplex PCR; TCRdb keeps only in-frame clonotypes and omits some of them. Among about 180,000 clones listed, approximately 70% were seen once. Study outcomes and limitations: Generally TCR sequences proved uncommon, though certain public TCRs appeared in numerous donors. A later analysis appeared to link common viral pathogens to several of the most significant clusters.

The CDR3 is made up of 18 amino acids. The germline V gene has CDR1 SGHRS and CDR2 YFSETQ. Unmatched junction bases numbered 13, after V lost 4 bases and J lost 3 bases. Details on this clone: The antigen is unknown.

Sequencing was performed on PBMCs. The rearrangement joins TRBV5-1 to TRBJ2-1; 10 bases line up with TRBD2. The sequence was collected from a human donor in good health. CDR3 coding DNA: TGCGCCAGCAGCCCTGGCGGTCTAGCGGGGGAGCACTACAATGAGCAGTTCTTC. Protein product: CASSPGGLAGEHYNEQFF.